This T cell receptor beta chain was recorded in a study of cytomegalovirus exposure and HLA in healthy donors. Broader study findings: Earlier findings revealed that most TCR beta V segments proved productive either about 87% or about 30% of the time. An analysis was carried out later, and it reportedly showed fewer N-insertions in an Asian-associated ancestry cluster than the approximately 700-donor mean.

On this clone: Its antigen remains unidentified.

Each donor was healthy, and each was a bone marrow donor. The study ran its PCR with 60 Vbeta and 13 Jbeta primers. Here immunoSEQ multiplex PCR was the method, and the copy in TCRdb shows in-frame clones only, minus some. The sample carries fewer than 200,000 clones, 80% recorded once. The CDR3 is 16 amino acids. Germline V lookup: CDR1 SGHTA, CDR2 FQGTGA. V lost 1 base and J lost 7, with 20 bases in between. The specimen was PBMCs. The receptor was derived from a woman between 45 and 60 years old in good health and CMV-seropositive. The chain employs TRBV7-3 and TRBJ2-7; D may be TRBD2 (7 bases). The CDR3 DNA is TGTGCCAGCAGCTTAAACGGCGGGGGCCACTCCGGGGAGCAGTACTTC. Its protein product is CASSLNGGGHSGEQYF.